One and the same sample provided the 8 T cell receptor beta chains below, sequenced in a study of blood T cell repertoires in COVID-19. The data were produced by immunoSEQ multiplex PCR, yet TCRdb's version contains in-frame clones alone and is incomplete. The sample lists tens of thousands of clones; about 80% were seen once. The sequencing input was peripheral blood. The receptors originated from a human donor in a cohort sampled during active COVID-19.

The gene calls are TRBV19 and TRBJ1-1; tentative D call: TRBD1 (5 bases). The CDR3 runs 15 residues. Trimming pared 1 base from V and 4 bases from J, leaving 13 bases between. The V gene's germline CDR1 is LNHDA and CDR2 SQIVND (reference sequence). Written as DNA, the CDR3 is TGTGCCAGTAGTATAGTAGGGCAGGGCGGCACTGAAGCTTTCTTT. This sequence encodes CASSIVGQGGTEAFF.

The chain couples TRBV5-5 to TRBJ2-5, with a weak D call TRBD1 (6 bases). Trimming removed 5 bases at V and 2 bases at J, with 10 bases between. CDR3 length equals 13 residues. The germline gives CDR1 SGHKS, CDR2 YYEKEE (reference sequence). The CDR3 DNA is TGTGCCAGCAGGGTCGGGACACAAGAGACCCAGTACTTC. As protein: CASRVGTQETQYF.

This clone was seen once. V is TRBV7-2 and J is TRBJ1-5; D not resolved. CDR1 is SGHTA and CDR2 is FQGNSA in the germline V gene. The CDR3 runs to 15 residues. Trimming removed 5 bases at V and 0 bases at J, with 11 bases between. CDR3 residues: CASSPGESSNQPQHF. DNA of the CDR3: TGTGCCAGCAGCCCTGGGGAGAGTAGCAATCAGCCCCAGCATTTT.

The chain uses TRBV5-1 and TRBJ2-5, with D possibly matching TRBD2 (6 bases). The CDR3 has 16 residues. The germline V and J ends were trimmed by 4 bases and 4 bases, with 20 bases remaining between them. The germline gives CDR1 SGHRS, CDR2 YFSETQ. The CDR3 sequence is CASSPSVGSGGETQYF. DNA for the CDR3: TGCGCCAGCAGCCCGAGTGTAGGGTCCGGGGGAGAGACCCAGTACTTC.

This chain joins TRBV28 and TRBJ2-6; 7 nucleotides align to TRBD1. This CDR3 is 18 amino acids long. The V and J ends lost 2 bases and 5 bases, in that order; junction bases with no gene match: 12. Germline CDR1 reads MDHEN; CDR2 reads SYDVKM. CDR3 region: CASSLGGQSLLRANVLTF. The CDR3 nucleotides are TGTGCCAGCAGTTTAGGGGGACAGTCCCTCTTGAGGGCCAACGTCCTGACTTTC.

CDR3 nucleotides: TGTGCCAGCAGCTTGGCCGAGGGCGGGAGAGGTATTGAGCAGTTCTTC. As protein: CASSLAEGGRGIEQFF. The V and J genes are TRBV5-8 and TRBJ2-1, with 7 nucleotides matching TRBD2. The CDR3 runs 16 residues. The V gene end was trimmed by 0 bases and the J gene end by 9 bases; junction bases not matched to a gene: 12. Germline CDR1 reads SGHTS; CDR2 reads YDEGEE.

This chain links TRBV5-4 with TRBJ1-2, with 12 bases aligning to TRBD1. Germline loops: CDR1 SGHNT, CDR2 YYREEE (reference sequence). The CDR3 spans 16 residues. V gave up 0 bases and J gave up 5 bases; unmatched junction bases: 5. This CDR3 reads CASSLGRDRGPYGYTF. The CDR3 DNA follows: TGTGCCAGCAGCTTGGGGCGGGACAGGGGGCCTTATGGCTACACCTTC. Based on the CDR3 plus reference TRBV5-4 and TRBJ1-2, the full variable domain is ETGVTQSPTHLIKTRGQQVTLRCSSQSGHNTVSWYQQALGQGPQFIFQYYREEENGRGNFPPRFSGLQFPNYSSELNVNALELDDSALYLCASSLGRDRGPYGYTFGSGTRLTVV.

This rearrangement joins TRBV3-1 (or the pseudogene TRBV3-2) to TRBJ2-5, with D unclear. CDR3 length equals 16 residues. V shed 0 bases and J shed 0 bases, with 11 bases lying between them. Germline CDR1 is LGHDT and CDR2 is YNNKEL (reference sequence). CDR3 region: CASSQDGRLYQETQYF. In DNA form, the CDR3 reads TGTGCCAGCAGCCAAGACGGCAGGTTGTACCAAGAGACCCAGTACTTC.